The clone carrying this T cell receptor (beta chain) was seen a few times. The antigen remains unidentified. TCRdb redid the calling of the 5' RACE reads with MiXCR, one entry per CDR3 protein. The profile shows roughly 180,000 distinct CDR3 sequences, around 9.6% of them singletons. The source of the sample is a study of CD8 T cells in ankylosing spondylitis. General observations from the study: The study looked at matched synovial fluid samples from ankylosing spondylitis patients. Disease-linked clones were reported to be significantly enriched there. Prior literature has documented some motif variants in synovial fluid and blood from reactive arthritis. Seemingly distinctive of ankylosing spondylitis blood was a TCR beta motif formed by eight highly homologous variants.

Germline CDR1 MNHEY, CDR2 SMNVEV (reference sequence). This CDR3 has 15 residues. The ends were cut back, 6 bases at V and 2 bases at J, with 13 bases in the middle. The sample taken for sequencing was blood, either unsorted or a sorted T cell fraction (not recorded which). V gene TRBV27 combines with J gene TRBJ2-2; possible D gene TRBD2, 5 bases. This sequence was found in a female donor with ankylosing spondylitis or in good health (not recorded which). CDR3 coding DNA: TGTGCCAGCAGCACCCCCCTAGCTAACACCGGGGAGCTGTTTTTT. It translates to CASSTPLANTGELFF.